The 30 T cell receptor beta chains reported below all come from one sample, sequenced in a study of blood T cell repertoires in COVID-19. The protocol was immunoSEQ multiplex PCR, while the TCRdb copy is restricted to in-frame clones and leaves out a portion. This sample has approximately 140,000 clones, with 65% to 90% found just once. The sequenced material came from PBMCs or T cells enriched from blood (not recorded which). These receptors all come from a woman aged 50 to 65 who had recovered from COVID-19.

CDR3 region: CASSRFRGGETQYF. For the CDR3, the DNA is TGTGCCAGTAGCCGCTTTCGGGGTGGGGAGACCCAGTACTTC. The rearrangement links TRBV19 to TRBJ2-5; TRBD2 might be the D (5 bases). The V gene's germline CDR1 is LNHDA and CDR2 SQIVND (reference sequence). V lost 6 bases to trimming and J lost 5 bases, with 16 bases between them. CDR3 size: 14 residues. The full variable domain, with the rest looked up from reference TRBV19 and TRBJ2-5, is DGGITQSPKYLFRKEGQNVTLSCEQNLNHDAMYWYRQDPGQGLRLIYYSQIVNDFQKGDIAEGYSVSREKKESFPLTVTSAQKNPTAFYLCASSRFRGGETQYFGPGTRLLVL.

The chain links TRBV18 to TRBJ2-7; 7 nucleotides agree with TRBD1. V dropped 2 bases and J dropped 5; count of bases not matched to a gene: 6. The germline V gene has CDR1 KGHSH and CDR2 LQKENI. The CDR3 is 14 residues long. The CDR3 protein is CASSPTRGLNEQYF. The CDR3 DNA reads as TGTGCCAGCTCACCAACGAGGGGGCTGAACGAGCAGTACTTC.

The chain employs TRBV4-1 and TRBJ2-3, with 10 positions matching TRBD1. The length of the CDR3 is 16 residues. Germline CDR1 and CDR2: MGHRA and YSYEKL. V was pared by 5 bases and J by 1 base, with 6 bases of the junction left unmatched. Written as DNA, the CDR3 is TGCGCCAGCAGCAATAGACAGGGGGCAGGCACAGATACGCAGTATTTT. It codes for CASSNRQGAGTDTQYF.

A note on this clone: Other DNA sequences in the sample encode the same CDR3. The chain carries TRBV27 and TRBJ1-1; D is uncertain. Trimming cost V 0 bases and J 0 bases, with 8 bases left between them. Germline CDR1 is MNHEY and CDR2 is SMNVEV (reference sequence). The CDR3 runs 15 residues. The CDR3 here is CASSLSSGMNTEAFF. Here the CDR3 DNA reads TGTGCCAGCAGTTTATCGTCAGGAATGAACACTGAAGCTTTCTTT.

V is TRBV4-2 and J is TRBJ2-7, with 9 bases lining up with TRBD2. V trimming: 4 bases; J trimming: 4 bases; junction bases outside the gene matches: 8. This CDR3 is 15 amino acids long. Germline CDR1 LGHNA, CDR2 YNFKEQ. The CDR3 reads CASSPHYSGGYEQYF. DNA for the CDR3: TGTGCCAGCAGCCCCCACTATAGCGGGGGTTACGAGCAGTACTTC.

V and J are TRBV9 and TRBJ2-2; the match to TRBD1 covers 10 bases. Germline trimming cut 7 bases from V and 8 bases from J; bases unmatched to any gene: 8. The germline V gene encodes CDR1 SGDLS and CDR2 YYNGEE. The CDR3 runs 14 residues. CDR3 in amino acids: CASGGQGFSGELFF. The CDR3 nucleotides read TGTGCCAGCGGGGGACAGGGGTTTTCAGGGGAGCTGTTTTTT.

The rearrangement uses TRBV4-1 and TRBJ2-7; TRBD1 aligns across 8 bases. The ends lost 3 bases at V and 2 bases at J; junction bases unmatched: 6. Germline values: CDR1 MGHRA, CDR2 YSYEKL. CDR3 length: 15 amino acids. The CDR3 DNA reads as TGCGCCAGCAGCCAGACGGGACAGGCGACCTACGAGCAGTACTTC. Translation gives CASSQTGQATYEQYF.

The sample holds one count of this clone. The chain links TRBV19 to TRBJ2-6; tentative D call: TRBD2 (5 bases). The CDR3 spans 16 residues. V was shortened by 5 bases and J by 0 bases, with 11 bases between the two germline ends. From germline, CDR1 is LNHDA and CDR2 SQIVND (reference sequence). For the CDR3, the DNA is TGTGCCAGTAGTGCCGTTGACTACTCTGGGGCCAACGTCCTGACTTTC. Protein sequence: CASSAVDYSGANVLTF.

The count of this clone is one. The chain uses TRBV4-3 and TRBJ1-1; 7 positions match TRBD1. This CDR3 contains 16 residues. The V and J ends lost 0 bases and 12 bases, in that order; junction bases with no gene match: 16. Germline assignment: CDR1 LGHNA and CDR2 YSLEER. CDR3 residues: CASSQDGDHRGPKSFF. CDR3 sequence (DNA): TGCGCCAGCAGCCAAGATGGGGATCACAGGGGACCGAAGTCTTTCTTT.

The chain combines TRBV30 with TRBJ1-2, with D perhaps matching TRBD1 (5 bases). Germline assignment: CDR1 GTSNPN and CDR2 SVGIG (reference sequence). This CDR3 spans 13 amino acids. V was cut by 4 bases and J by 4 bases, with 13 bases left in between. In nucleotides, the CDR3 is TGTGCCTGGATGGGGGGGAGGGGCTATGGCTACACCTTC. As protein: CAWMGGRGYGYTF.

This clone was found a few times. The chain is built from TRBV25-1 and TRBJ2-6; TRBD1 matches 7 bases. Germline V gives CDR1 MGHDK, CDR2 SYGVNS. This CDR3 spans 16 amino acids. The junction had 9 bases not matched to a gene; V was cut back by 5 bases and J by 5 bases. The CDR3 region has the DNA TGTGCCAGCAGTCCGACGAACAGGGGAAGGGCCAACGTCCTGACTTTC. This sequence encodes CASSPTNRGRANVLTF. Filled out from reference TRBV25-1 and TRBJ2-6, the complete variable domain reads EADIYQTPRYLVIGTGKKITLECSQTMGHDKMYWYQQDPGMELHLIHYSYGVNSTEKGDLSSESTVSRIRTEHFPLTLESARPSHTSQYLCASSPTNRGRANVLTFGAGSRLTVL.

The V call is TRBV5-4, the J call TRBJ2-3, with TRBD2 identical over 8 bases. Unmatched junction bases numbered 6, after V lost 5 bases and J lost 4 bases. Germline V CDR1 and CDR2: SGHNT, YYREEE (reference sequence). The CDR3 is 14 residues long. DNA of the CDR3: TGTGCCAGCAGACCCCTCGGGGGGGCAGATACGCAGTATTTT. As protein: CASRPLGGADTQYF.

V usage is TRBV5-1 and J usage is TRBJ1-4, with 9 bases lining up with TRBD1. Per the germline V gene, CDR1 is SGHRS and CDR2 is YFSETQ. J was trimmed by 0 bases and V by 3 bases; bases with no gene match: 6. The CDR3 contains 17 residues. The CDR3 DNA is TGCGCCAGCAGCTCCGGGACAGGGTCTGCAACTAATGAAAAACTGTTTTTT. It is translated as CASSSGTGSATNEKLFF.

V usage is TRBV6-1 and J usage is TRBJ1-1; D might be TRBD1 (6 bases). This CDR3 spans 13 amino acids. Germline V gene data show CDR1 as MNHNS and CDR2 as SASEGT. The ends were cut back, 3 bases at V and 8 bases at J, with 13 bases in the middle. Here the CDR3 DNA reads TGTGCCAGCAGTGATCACCCCGGGACAGAAGCTTTCTTT. This codes for CASSDHPGTEAFF.

V and J are TRBV7-9 and TRBJ2-7; D remains unclear. Germline-derived CDR1 and CDR2 are SEHNR and FQNEAQ (reference sequence). The CDR3 is 16 amino acids. Trimming took off 6 bases at V and 6 bases at J, with 24 bases between the two ends. CDR3 coding DNA: TGTGCCAGCAGTCCAGCCCAGATTGCACCGTCTAGCGAGCAGTACTTC. This codes for CASSPAQIAPSSEQYF.

The chain is built from TRBV9 and TRBJ1-4, with a tentative D call TRBD1 (6 bases). The CDR3 runs to 14 residues. The V gene's germline CDR1 is SGDLS and CDR2 YYNGEE. V lost 5 bases to trimming and J lost 3 bases, with 11 bases between them. CDR3 DNA sequence: TGTGCCAGCAGTCCAGGACAGCCTAATGAAAAACTGTTTTTT. Its translation: CASSPGQPNEKLFF.

CDR3 sequence (DNA): TGTGCCAGTAGCCCCACCAGTGGGGGGAGTGAAAAACTGTTTTTT. Translation: CASSPTSGGSEKLFF. The J gene is TRBJ1-4, the V gene TRBV19; a weak D match, TRBD1 (5 bases). Germline V gene lookup returns CDR1 LNHDA and CDR2 SQIVND (reference sequence). The V and J ends lost 6 bases and 7 bases respectively, with 18 bases between them. The CDR3 contains 15 residues.

V and J are TRBV19 and TRBJ2-1; D is uncertain. Trimming took off 3 bases at V and 6 bases at J, with 9 bases between the two ends. CDR3 size: 13 residues. Germline CDR1 reads LNHDA; CDR2 reads SQIVND (reference sequence). CDR3 region: CASSISTSNEQFF. In nucleotides, the CDR3 is TGTGCCAGTAGTATCTCAACTTCCAATGAGCAGTTCTTC.

This clone was detected a few times. The chain combines TRBV4-1 with TRBJ1-6; 9 bases are a match to TRBD1. The CDR3 totals 20 residues. The J segment lost 7 bases and the V segment lost 0 bases, leaving 16 bases of the junction unmatched. CDR1 is MGHRA, CDR2 YSYEKL, per germline. The CDR3 DNA reads as TGCGCCAGCAGCCAAGATGGGACAAACAGGGGGCTTCCAGGAAATTCACCCCTCCACTTT. The encoded protein is CASSQDGTNRGLPGNSPLHF.

This clone was detected only once. The chain recombines TRBV5-7 with TRBJ2-2, with 9 bases fitting TRBD1. TRBV5-7 is assigned to the ORF class and has an uncertain function. This CDR3 contains 18 residues. Trimming removed 3 bases from V and 2 bases from J; junction bases left unmatched: 11. DNA of the CDR3: TGTGCCAGCAGCTCACCGGGACAGGGCCCCCGAAACACCGGGGAGCTGTTTTTT. It specifies CASSSPGQGPRNTGELFF.

V usage is TRBV11-2 and J usage is TRBJ2-2, with 8 bases fitting TRBD1. Germline CDR1 is SGHAT and CDR2 is FQNNGV. The trim removed 6 bases at V and 5 bases at J, leaving 8 bases unmatched. The CDR3 runs 15 residues. The CDR3 DNA sequence: TGTGCCAGCAGAGAGAACAGGGGGTGGACCGGGGAGCTGTTTTTT. It yields the protein CASRENRGWTGELFF.

The V gene is TRBV5-6, the J gene TRBJ2-3; 8 bases are shared with TRBD2. Germline lookup yields CDR1 SGHDT and CDR2 YYEEEE. Trimming took 1 base from V and 7 from J; bases not matched to a gene: 5. The CDR3 totals 14 residues. The CDR3, as DNA: TGTGCCAGCAGCTTGAGACTAGCGTACTATACGCAGTATTTT. Translating it yields CASSLRLAYYTQYF. Based on the CDR3 plus reference TRBV5-6 and TRBJ2-3, the full variable domain is DAGVTQSPTHLIKTRGQQVTLRCSPKSGHDTVSWYQQALGQGPQFIFQYYEEEERQRGNFPDRFSGHQFPNYSSELNVNALLLGDSALYLCASSLRLAYYTQYFGPGTRLTVL.

The V and J genes are TRBV2 and TRBJ2-1; 10 bases align to TRBD2. The CDR3 covers 15 residues. Germline V gives CDR1 SNHLY, CDR2 FYNNEI. J gave up 6 bases and V 10 bases, and 12 bases lay outside the gene matches. As DNA, the CDR3 is TGTGCCACCGCCTTAGCGGGGGGAGGGGGCAATGAGCAGTTCTTC. Translating gives CATALAGGGGNEQFF.

This clone was counted a single time. This chain connects TRBV4-1 to TRBJ1-1; D gene unclear. Trimming shortened V by 0 bases and J by 4 bases, and 9 bases separated the two germline ends. The CDR3 runs to 14 residues. Germline CDR1 is MGHRA and CDR2 is YSYEKL. CDR3 protein: CASSQDFGGTEAFF. The DNA of the CDR3 is TGCGCCAGCAGCCAAGATTTCGGCGGCACTGAAGCTTTCTTT.

This chain connects TRBV18 to TRBJ1-1; TRBD1 is a possible D gene (5 bases). Trimming removed 2 bases from V and 4 bases from J, with 23 bases in between. The CDR3 loop spans 18 amino acids. Germline V gives CDR1 KGHSH, CDR2 LQKENI. The CDR3 sequence is CASSPAPGTRGGATEAFF. In DNA, the CDR3 is TGTGCCAGCTCACCAGCCCCCGGGACCCGGGGCGGGGCCACTGAAGCTTTCTTT.

J is TRBJ2-4 and V is TRBV4-1, with 7 bases identical to TRBD1. The CDR3 consists of 16 residues. V trimming: 4 bases; J trimming: 9 bases; junction bases outside the gene matches: 15. The germline V gene has CDR1 MGHRA and CDR2 YSYEKL. CDR3 DNA sequence: TGCGCCAGCAGCCCCCCCAGAGGGGACAGTGAAGTCATTCAGTACTTC. It translates to CASSPPRGDSEVIQYF.

The DNA for the CDR3 is TGCGCCAGCAGTCCGGGACAGGGGGGAGAGCAGTACTTC. It yields the protein CASSPGQGGEQYF. This sequence joins TRBV10-1 and TRBJ2-7; 11 bases are shared with TRBD1. V lost 5 bases to trimming and J lost 7 bases; unmatched junction nucleotides: 4. Germline CDR1 is WNHNN and CDR2 is SYGVQD (reference sequence). The CDR3 extends over 13 amino acids.

The chain carries TRBV4-3 and TRBJ1-6; no definite D call. V gave up 6 bases and J gave up 8 bases, with 8 bases separating them. Germline-derived CDR1 and CDR2 are LGHNA and YSLEER. There are 12 residues in the CDR3. This CDR3 reads CASSHRDSPLHF. CDR3 DNA sequence: TGCGCCAGCAGTCACCGAGATTCACCCCTCCACTTT.

The CDR3 DNA follows: TGTGCCAGCAGCCTAGGGGACAGCTTAAACTATGGCTACACCTTC. Its translation is CASSLGDSLNYGYTF. V gene TRBV7-2 combines with J gene TRBJ1-2, with 7 bases lining up with TRBD1. The ends lost 5 bases at V and 2 bases at J; junction bases unmatched: 8. Germline CDR1 and CDR2: SGHTA and FQGNSA. This CDR3 comprises 15 residues.

The chain carries TRBV3-1 (or the pseudogene TRBV3-2) and TRBJ2-5, with 11 bases lining up with TRBD2. The CDR3 runs 16 residues. V lost 1 base and J lost 2; bases outside the gene matches: 3. The germline V gene encodes CDR1 LGHDT and CDR2 YNNKEL (reference sequence). CDR3 loop: CASSQGRTSGQETQYF. As DNA, the CDR3 is TGTGCCAGCAGCCAAGGGAGGACTAGCGGGCAAGAGACCCAGTACTTC.